This T cell receptor beta chain was documented in a study of control samples from healthy donors and cancer patients. Repertoires were generated with immunoSEQ multiplex PCR, while TCRdb's copy carries only in-frame clones and drops some. This table has approximately 87,000 clones, 75% to 95% appearing once. Germline values: CDR1 SEHNR, CDR2 FQNEAQ (reference sequence). Deletions cut 5 bases from V and 5 bases from J, with 10 bases between. CDR3 size: 13 residues. The TCR was taken from a man between 50 and 59 years old in good health. The source material was blood. This chain links TRBV7-9 with TRBJ1-5, with D perhaps matching TRBD1 (5 bases). CDR3 sequence: CASSDRQYQPQHF. For the CDR3, the DNA is TGTGCCAGCAGCGACAGACAATATCAGCCCCAGCATTTT.